This entry lists 30 T cell receptor beta chains sequenced from one sample in a study of blood T cell repertoires in COVID-19. Sequencing was performed with immunoSEQ multiplex PCR; in TCRdb, only in-frame clones are kept and a portion is missing. The sample has roughly 310,000 clones, roughly 90% seen once. Sequenced: PBMCs or T cells enriched from blood (not recorded which). Receptor source: a man in his 60s who had recovered from COVID-19.

The V and J genes are TRBV11-1 and TRBJ1-2; TRBD1 matches 9 bases. Germline values: CDR1 SGHAT, CDR2 FQDESV (reference sequence). The CDR3 length is 16 residues. The V gene end was trimmed by 2 bases and the J gene end by 8 bases; junction bases not matched to a gene: 12. CDR3 nucleotides: TGTGCCAGCAGCTTACCGGGACAGGGAGGAGTTCGCGGCTACACCTTC. It yields the protein CASSLPGQGGVRGYTF. Full variable domain (rest looked up from reference TRBV11-1 and TRBJ1-2): EAEVAQSPRYKITEKSQAVAFWCDPISGHATLYWYRQILGQGPELLVQFQDESVVDDSQLPKDRFSAERLKGVDSTLKIQPAELGDSAMYLCASSLPGQGGVRGYTFGSGTRLTVV.

The CDR3 region has the DNA TGTGCCAGCAGTTACTCCGACAGGTCGATCTACGAGCAGTACTTC. Translating it yields CASSYSDRSIYEQYF. The chain carries TRBV6-5 and TRBJ2-7, with a weak D call TRBD1 (6 bases). V was cut by 0 bases and J by 3 bases, with 12 bases left in between. The CDR3 covers 15 residues. Germline CDR1 is MNHEY and CDR2 is SVGAGI.

This clone was picked up one time. The rearrangement links TRBV5-1 to TRBJ1-1, with TRBD1 identical over 11 bases. Unmatched junction bases numbered 5, after V lost 4 bases and J lost 0 bases. CDR1 SGHRS and CDR2 YFSETQ come from the germline V gene. There are 16 residues in the CDR3. The CDR3 DNA follows: TGCGCCAGCAGCCCAGGGACAGGGGGTCTGAACACTGAAGCTTTCTTT. Translated: CASSPGTGGLNTEAFF.

The genes are TRBV5-5 and TRBJ1-4; maybe TRBD1 (5 bases). This CDR3 comprises 16 residues. Per germline, CDR1 SGHKS and CDR2 YYEKEE (reference sequence). V lost 4 bases to trimming and J lost 1 base, with 14 bases between them. CDR3 DNA sequence: TGTGCCAGCAGCACCTCCCGACAGCTAACTAATGAAAAACTGTTTTTT. Its protein product is CASSTSRQLTNEKLFF.

This clone was seen only once. This chain connects TRBV5-1 to TRBJ2-5, with no clear D. This CDR3 region has 15 residues. V lost 0 bases to trimming and J lost 2 bases, with 11 bases between them. Germline assignment: CDR1 SGHRS and CDR2 YFSETQ. The chain's CDR3 is CASSLVPLTQETQYF. The CDR3 nucleotides read TGCGCCAGCAGCTTGGTCCCACTGACACAAGAGACCCAGTACTTC.

In this sample, this clone turned up once. The chain is built from TRBV2 and TRBJ2-5; 8 bases align to TRBD1. Germline-derived CDR1 and CDR2 are SNHLY and FYNNEI. The CDR3 consists of 13 residues. V shed 6 bases, J shed 1 base, and the junction held 1 base outside the gene matches. The DNA of the CDR3 is TGTGCCAGCAGACAGGGGGTCCAAGAGACCCAGTACTTC. Its protein is CASRQGVQETQYF.

The gene calls are TRBV10-2 and TRBJ2-1; 12 nucleotides align to TRBD2. The V segment lost 6 bases and the J segment 9 bases; nucleotides outside the gene matches: 9. Germline CDR1 is WSHSY and CDR2 is SAAADI. This CDR3 comprises 15 residues. This chain's CDR3 is CASRITSGGPVEQFF. CDR3 in DNA: TGCGCCAGCAGGATAACTAGCGGGGGGCCCGTTGAGCAGTTCTTC.

This clone was counted between two and nine times. The CDR3 spells CASSLRTGGFQPQHF. Here the CDR3 DNA reads TGTGCCAGCAGCCTCCGGACAGGGGGCTTTCAGCCCCAGCATTTT. The chain carries TRBV5-8 and TRBJ1-5; 11 nucleotides align to TRBD1. The J segment lost 6 bases and the V segment lost 4 bases, leaving 6 bases of the junction unmatched. This CDR3 region has 15 residues. Germline loops: CDR1 SGHTS, CDR2 YDEGEE. Complete variable domain (other parts from reference TRBV5-8 and TRBJ1-5): EAGVTQSPTHLIKTRGQQATLRCSPISGHTSVYWYQQALGLGLQFLLWYDEGEERNRGNFPPRFSGRQFPNYSSELNVNALELEDSALYLCASSLRTGGFQPQHFGDGTRLSIL.

The J gene is TRBJ2-7, the V gene TRBV19; D may be TRBD1 (6 bases). The CDR3 is 16 residues long. Between the trimmed V and J ends, which lost 4 bases and 5 bases, there was a span of 21 bases. Germline CDR1 LNHDA, CDR2 SQIVND (reference sequence). In DNA form, the CDR3 reads TGTGCCAGTAGTACAGGGGACGGCGCGTCCTGGAACGAGCAGTACTTC. Its protein product is CASSTGDGASWNEQYF.

The chain combines TRBV7-9 with TRBJ2-1, with 9 bases fitting TRBD1. From germline, CDR1 is SEHNR and CDR2 FQNEAQ (reference sequence). The CDR3 spans 13 residues. With V trimmed by 5 bases and J by 15 bases, 11 bases remained unmatched. CDR3 residues: CASSLGQGPVGFF. The CDR3 bases are TGTGCCAGCAGCCTCGGACAGGGGCCGGTGGGGTTCTTC.

The rearrangement links TRBV7-9 to TRBJ2-5, with D possibly TRBD2 on 5 matching bases. V was pared by 5 bases and J by 4 bases, with 11 bases between. Germline CDR1 is SEHNR and CDR2 is FQNEAQ (reference sequence). The CDR3 runs to 13 residues. CDR3: CASSTRSGETQYF. The CDR3 DNA reads TGTGCCAGCAGCACTAGATCGGGAGAGACCCAGTACTTC.

The chain links TRBV6-5 to TRBJ1-1; TRBD1 is a possible D gene (5 bases). The CDR3 is 13 amino acids. V was shortened by 5 bases and J by 3 bases, with 10 bases between the two germline ends. The germline V gene encodes CDR1 MNHEY and CDR2 SVGAGI. The CDR3 is CASSRRVDTEAFF. DNA of the CDR3: TGTGCCAGCAGTCGCAGGGTGGACACTGAAGCTTTCTTT.

The chain carries TRBV24-1 and TRBJ2-4, with a tentative D call TRBD2 (5 bases). Germline loops: CDR1 KGHDR, CDR2 SFDVKD. The CDR3 contains 15 residues. V was shortened by 4 bases and J by 9 bases, with 18 bases between the two germline ends. In DNA, the CDR3 is TGTGCCACCAGTGACCCCAAAGGAGGCGAGGCCATTCAGTACTTC. Translated: CATSDPKGGEAIQYF.

The chain recombines TRBV6-5 with TRBJ2-7; 9 nucleotides align to TRBD1. Germline V gene lookup returns CDR1 MNHEY and CDR2 SVGAGI. The CDR3 contains 14 residues. J lost 6 bases, V lost 11 bases, and 14 bases had no gene match. The chain's CDR3 is CASGSGTGISEQYF. CDR3 in DNA: TGTGCCTCTGGGTCCGGGACAGGGATTTCCGAGCAGTACTTC.

The genes are TRBV29-1 and TRBJ2-7; 7 nucleotides match TRBD1. There are 17 residues in the CDR3. Germline assignment: CDR1 SQVTM and CDR2 ANQGSEA. V gave up 2 bases and J gave up 5 bases; unmatched junction bases: 18. Here the CDR3 DNA reads TGCAGCGTTGAACGGGCGTGGAGTACAGGGGTGATTAACGAGCAGTACTTC. Residues: CSVERAWSTGVINEQYF.

V and J are TRBV5-1 and TRBJ1-1; D is unresolved. V lost 4 bases to trimming and J lost 3 bases, with 19 bases between them. The CDR3 extends over 16 amino acids. CDR1 is SGHRS, CDR2 YFSETQ, per germline. The CDR3 bases are TGCGCCAGCAGCACCAGGATAAGGCCCCAAGACACTGAAGCTTTCTTT. Protein sequence: CASSTRIRPQDTEAFF.

The chain carries TRBV4-1 and TRBJ2-1; D perhaps matches TRBD2 (6 bases). The CDR3 extends over 14 amino acids. The germline CDR1 and CDR2 sequences are MGHRA and YSYEKL. V was cut by 1 base and J by 3 bases, with 7 bases left in between. The CDR3 is CASSQGGLYNEQFF. The CDR3 DNA sequence: TGCGCCAGCAGCCAAGGGGGACTCTACAATGAGCAGTTCTTC.

V is TRBV25-1 and J is TRBJ2-2, with D perhaps TRBD2 (6 bases). Per the germline V gene, CDR1 is MGHDK and CDR2 is SYGVNS. The CDR3 is 14 residues long. V lost 6 bases and J 6 bases, leaving 14 bases between the germline ends. CDR3 sequence: CASSNWRAAGELFF. CDR3 nucleotide sequence: TGTGCCAGCAGCAACTGGAGGGCGGCCGGGGAGCTGTTTTTT.

The J gene is TRBJ1-1, the V gene TRBV30, with 7 bases identical to TRBD1. CDR1 is GTSNPN, CDR2 SVGIG, per germline (reference sequence). V lost 2 bases, J lost 6 bases, and 3 bases stayed unmatched. This CDR3 comprises 12 residues. CDR3 region: CAWSTGVSEAFF. Written as DNA, the CDR3 is TGTGCCTGGAGTACAGGGGTATCTGAAGCTTTCTTT. Using reference TRBV30 and TRBJ1-1 for the parts outside the CDR3, the full variable domain is SQTIHQWPATLVQPVGSPLSLECTVEGTSNPNLYWYRQAAGRGLQLLFYSVGIGQISSEVPQNLSASRPQDRQFILSSKKLLLSDSGFYLCAWSTGVSEAFFGQGTRLTVV.

The chain recombines TRBV29-1 with TRBJ2-3; the match to TRBD2 covers 11 bases. The CDR3 has 15 residues. The V gene end was trimmed by 5 bases and the J gene end by 1 base; junction bases not matched to a gene: 5. In germline, CDR1 is SQVTM, CDR2 ANQGSEA. The CDR3 loop is CSVKPLAGGTDTQYF. CDR3 in DNA: TGCAGCGTTAAACCACTAGCGGGGGGCACAGATACGCAGTATTTT.

The chain recombines TRBV6-1 with TRBJ1-5; 7 bases agree with TRBD1. Germline lookup yields CDR1 MNHNS and CDR2 SASEGT. The CDR3 extends over 17 amino acids. The V and J ends lost 4 bases and 4 bases, in that order; junction bases with no gene match: 13. The DNA for the CDR3 is TGTGCCAGCAGTGGCACAATGGAGGGGGCGCCTAATCAGCCCCAGCATTTT. It is translated as CASSGTMEGAPNQPQHF.

The chain couples TRBV5-1 to TRBJ2-7; the D gene is possibly TRBD1 (6 bases). The germline V gene encodes CDR1 SGHRS and CDR2 YFSETQ. Trimming took off 0 bases at V and 0 bases at J, with 10 bases between the two ends. This CDR3 is built from 15 residues. The CDR3 loop reads CASSLGQGISYEQYF. DNA of the CDR3: TGCGCCAGCAGCTTGGGGCAGGGGATCTCCTACGAGCAGTACTTC.

The chain combines TRBV30 with TRBJ1-6; tentatively, D is TRBD1 (6 bases). CDR1 and CDR2 from the germline V gene are GTSNPN and SVGIG (reference sequence). The CDR3 is 13 amino acids. Between the trimmed V and J ends, which lost 7 bases and 3 bases, there was a span of 10 bases. Here the CDR3 DNA reads TGTGCCTACCACAGGGACTATAATTCACCCCTCCACTTT. It yields the protein CAYHRDYNSPLHF.

The V call is TRBV5-6, the J call TRBJ1-2; D remains unclear. Per the germline V gene, CDR1 is SGHDT and CDR2 is YYEEEE. The CDR3 runs 14 residues. The V and J ends lost 5 bases and 4 bases respectively, with 15 bases between them. The CDR3 protein is CASSLSGRGYGYTF. CDR3 nucleotides: TGTGCCAGCAGTCTCTCCGGTCGCGGCTATGGCTACACCTTC.

This chain uses TRBV5-1 with TRBJ2-7; the D gene is possibly TRBD1 (6 bases). V was trimmed by 4 bases and J by 2 bases, leaving 13 bases between them. The CDR3 spans 14 residues. Germline CDR1 SGHRS, CDR2 YFSETQ. The chain's CDR3 is CASSIRGGTYEQYF. The CDR3 DNA sequence: TGCGCCAGCAGCATCAGGGGTGGCACCTACGAGCAGTACTTC.

The chain combines TRBV5-1 with TRBJ1-6; 7 bases fit TRBD1. Germline values: CDR1 SGHRS, CDR2 YFSETQ. This CDR3 has 17 amino acids. The ends lost 0 bases at V and 8 bases at J; junction bases unmatched: 11. The CDR3 DNA is TGCGCCAGCAGCTTGGCGCACAACAGGGGATGGGATTCACCCCTCCACTTT. Translation gives CASSLAHNRGWDSPLHF.

The chain has TRBV27 and TRBJ2-5, with 15 bases matching TRBD2. Germline V gene lookup returns CDR1 MNHEY and CDR2 SMNVEV (reference sequence). The CDR3 has 16 residues. J lost 3 bases, V lost 6 bases, and 5 bases had no gene match. The CDR3 spells CASSRGTSGRKETQYF. The CDR3 DNA sequence: TGTGCCAGCAGCCGAGGGACTAGCGGGAGGAAAGAGACCCAGTACTTC.

This rearrangement joins TRBV5-4 to TRBJ2-7; the D gene is possibly TRBD2 (5 bases). The germline CDR1 and CDR2 sequences are SGHNT and YYREEE (reference sequence). The CDR3 is made up of 13 amino acids. V lost 0 bases, J lost 6 bases, and 10 bases lay in between. DNA of the CDR3: TGTGCCAGCAGCTTGGCGACGGGATCCGAGCAGTACTTC. Its protein product is CASSLATGSEQYF. The whole variable domain, remainder taken from reference TRBV5-4 and TRBJ2-7, is ETGVTQSPTHLIKTRGQQVTLRCSSQSGHNTVSWYQQALGQGPQFIFQYYREEENGRGNFPPRFSGLQFPNYSSELNVNALELDDSALYLCASSLATGSEQYFGPGTRLTVT.

This sequence joins TRBV2 and TRBJ2-5; the D is unclear. V was shortened by 4 bases and J by 4 bases, with 13 bases between the two germline ends. The length of the CDR3 is 14 residues. In germline, CDR1 is SNHLY, CDR2 FYNNEI. The CDR3 sequence is CASSVSPVIETQYF. The CDR3 DNA sequence: TGTGCCAGCAGTGTATCCCCCGTAATAGAGACCCAGTACTTC.

The genes are TRBV4-3 and TRBJ2-6; 13 positions agree with TRBD2. CDR1 and CDR2 from the germline V gene are LGHNA and YSLEER. The CDR3 loop spans 18 amino acids. J gave up 0 bases and V 4 bases, and 3 bases lay outside the gene matches. DNA for the CDR3: TGCGCCAGCAGCCGCGGGACTAGCGGGGTCTCTGGGGCCAACGTCCTGACTTTC. This encodes CASSRGTSGVSGANVLTF.